Listed below are T cell receptor beta chains from one sample, sequenced in a study of blood T cells in healthy people across ages. TCRdb re-derived calls from the 5' RACE reads in MiXCR, one entry per CDR3 protein. In the table there are approximately 800,000 distinct CDR3 sequences, about 48% of which are singletons. Input material: blood. The receptor source for this set is an older man in good health. The CDR3 runs from the conserved cysteine through the conserved F or W. The order of the fields is D gene, J gene, V gene, CDR3 length, clone size, CDR3 protein, CDR3 DNA. The D gene is left open where the match is weak. The size of a clone is reported for some rows only, either as once, few or many, or as a class for expanded clones.

NA | TRBJ1-4 | TRBV11-2 | 14 | once | CASSVLLTNEKLFF | TGTGCCAGCAGCGTATTACTGACTAATGAAAAACTGTTTTTT
NA | TRBJ2-7 | TRBV6-5 | 14 | NA | CASSYVDKGYEQYF | TGTGCCAGCAGTTACGTTGATAAAGGGTACGAGCAGTACTTC
NA | TRBJ2-5 | TRBV7-9 | 14 | NA | CASTSGTYEETQYF | TGTGCCAGCACTTCCGGGACTTACGAAGAGACCCAGTACTTC
NA | TRBJ2-5 | TRBV3-1 | 13 | NA | CASSPYAGETQYF | TGTGCCAGCAGCCCATATGCGGGAGAGACCCAGTACTTC
TRBD2 | TRBJ2-1 | TRBV7-2 | 15 | NA | CASRTLAGGYNEQFF | TGTGCCAGCAGGACATTAGCGGGGGGCTACAATGAGCAGTTCTTC
NA | TRBJ2-7 | TRBV5-1 | 15 | few | CASSLQLRGPREQYF | TGCGCCAGCAGCTTACAACTCCGGGGCCCGCGCGAGCAGTACTTC
NA | TRBJ1-1 | TRBV6-5 | 13 | NA | CASVTRGNTEAFF | TGTGCCAGCGTAACTAGGGGGAACACTGAAGCTTTCTTT
TRBD2 | TRBJ2-1 | TRBV20-1 | 17 | NA | CSARKSSGRVSINEQFF | TGCAGTGCTAGGAAATCTAGCGGGAGGGTCTCAATCAACGAGCAGTTCTTC
NA | TRBJ2-7 | TRBV6-2/TRBV6-3 | 16 | NA | CASSYSTWRGGHEQYF | TGTGCCAGCAGTTACTCGACTTGGAGGGGGGGCCACGAGCAGTACTTC
NA | TRBJ2-5 | TRBV6-6 | 12 | once | CASSGGRGTQYF | TGTGCCAGCAGCGGGGGTAGGGGGACCCAGTACTTC
TRBD2 | TRBJ2-6 | TRBV6-2/TRBV6-3 | 19 | few | CASSYRLLAGGSGANVLTF | TGTGCCAGCAGTTACCGGCTGCTAGCGGGAGGCTCTGGGGCCAACGTCCTGACTTTC
NA | TRBJ2-3 | TRBV2 | 15 | few | CASSEGSGSTDTQYF | TGTGCCAGCAGTGAGGGGAGCGGGTCAACAGATACGCAGTATTTT
NA | TRBJ2-7 | TRBV29-1 | 13 | NA | CSVRGSSYNEQYF | TGCAGCGTTCGGGGTAGCTCCTACAATGAGCAGTACTTC
TRBD1 | TRBJ1-2 | TRBV7-8 | 15 | NA | CASSPTTGEWGGYTF | TGTGCCAGCAGCCCGACAACAGGGGAGTGGGGGGGCTACACCTTC
NA | TRBJ2-3 | TRBV12-3/TRBV12-4 | 13 | few | CASSPPSERYAYF | TGTGCCAGCAGCCCACCGAGCGAGAGATACGCGTATTTT
TRBD1 | TRBJ2-4 | TRBV4-1 | 14 | NA | CASSQVDRGDIQYF | TGCGCCAGCAGCCAAGTGGACAGGGGAGACATTCAGTACTTC
NA | TRBJ2-3 | TRBV27 | 14 | NA | CASSKSRGTDTQYF | TGTGCCAGCAGTAAGTCCCGGGGCACAGATACGCAGTATTTT
NA | TRBJ2-7 | TRBV7-2 | 17 | NA | CASSLAGAGHVYNEQYF | TGTGCCAGCAGCTTAGCAGGGGCGGGGCATGTCTACAATGAGCAGTACTTC
TRBD2 | TRBJ2-1 | TRBV20-1 | 15 | NA | CSADEGGRPYNEQFF | TGCAGTGCCGACGAGGGCGGGAGGCCCTACAATGAGCAGTTCTTC
NA | TRBJ1-1 | TRBV9 | 14 | NA | CASSVDGGNTEAFF | TGTGCCAGCAGCGTAGATGGGGGAAACACTGAAGCTTTCTTT